Each of the 3 T cell receptor beta chains below was sequenced from the same sample in a study of blood T cell repertoires in COVID-19. The table came from immunoSEQ multiplex PCR; TCRdb's copy has only in-frame clones and leaves some out. The table lists some 290,000 clones, 70% to 90% of them singletons. Sequencing was carried out using peripheral blood. Every receptor here comes from a man in his fifties or sixties who had recovered from COVID-19.

This chain links TRBV24-1 with TRBJ2-2, with 8 positions matching TRBD1. Trimming took 3 bases from V and 7 from J; bases not matched to a gene: 6. CDR1 is KGHDR, CDR2 SFDVKD, per germline. The CDR3 contains 15 residues. The CDR3 sequence: CATSDPTGDDGELFF. CDR3 bases: TGTGCCACCAGTGATCCGACAGGGGATGACGGGGAGCTGTTTTTT.

V usage is TRBV6-1 and J usage is TRBJ2-2; a weak D match, TRBD1 (8 bases). CDR1 MNHNS and CDR2 SASEGT come from the germline V gene. The CDR3 sequence is 17 residues long. Deletions cut 0 bases from V and 1 base from J, with 12 bases between. CDR3 residues: CASSEARGTGNTGELFF. In nucleotides, the CDR3 is TGTGCCAGCAGTGAAGCGCGGGGGACAGGGAACACCGGGGAGCTGTTTTTT.

The chain combines TRBV7-2 with TRBJ2-2; 11 bases are a match to TRBD2. V shed 5 bases and J 5 bases; nucleotides not matched to a gene: 13. CDR1 SGHTA and CDR2 FQGNSA come from the germline V gene. This CDR3 has 18 residues. The CDR3 reads CASSPSRVLAGGTGELFF. The CDR3 region has the DNA TGTGCCAGCAGCCCGAGTCGTGTTCTAGCGGGGGGAACCGGGGAGCTGTTTTTT.